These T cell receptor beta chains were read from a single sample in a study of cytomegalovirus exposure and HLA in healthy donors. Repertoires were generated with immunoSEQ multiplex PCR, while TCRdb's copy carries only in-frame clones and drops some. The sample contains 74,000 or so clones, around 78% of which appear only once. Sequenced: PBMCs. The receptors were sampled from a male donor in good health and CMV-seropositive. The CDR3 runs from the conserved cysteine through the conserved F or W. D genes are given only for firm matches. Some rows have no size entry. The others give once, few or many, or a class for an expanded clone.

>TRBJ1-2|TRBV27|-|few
TGTGCCAGCGTTCAAAGGGGAGGGGTGGATGGCTACACCTTC
CASVQRGGVDGYTF
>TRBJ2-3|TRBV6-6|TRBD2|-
TGTGCCAGCAGTTCAAAGCGGGGGGACAACACAGATACGCAGTATTTT
CASSSKRGDNTDTQYF
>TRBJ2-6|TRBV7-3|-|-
TGTGCCAGCGCTAGGCAGTTCGACTCTGGGGCCAACGTCCTGACTTTC
CASARQFDSGANVLTF
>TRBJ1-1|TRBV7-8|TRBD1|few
TGTGCCAGCAGCTTAAGTGGTCAGGGGGCTGAGTACACTGAAGCTTTCTTT
CASSLSGQGAEYTEAFF
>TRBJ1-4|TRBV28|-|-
TGTGCCAGCAGTTCCCTCGACGGCTCCGGGGGTGAAAAACTGTTTTTT
CASSSLDGSGGEKLFF
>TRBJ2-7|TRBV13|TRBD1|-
TGTGCCAGCAGCACCCGACAGGGGTGGTACGAGCAGTACTTC
CASSTRQGWYEQYF
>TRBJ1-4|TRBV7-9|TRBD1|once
TGTGCCAGCAGCCCGAGACAGGGGACGGTTGAAAAACTGTTTTTT
CASSPRQGTVEKLFF
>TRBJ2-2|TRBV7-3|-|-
TGTGCCAGCAGCTTCGGCGGGGGCCGGGGCACCGGGGAGCTGTTTTTT
CASSFGGGRGTGELFF
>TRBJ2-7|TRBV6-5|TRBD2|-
TGTGCCAGCAGACCTACTAGCGGGGGGGCGGTCGAGCAGTACTTC
CASRPTSGGAVEQYF
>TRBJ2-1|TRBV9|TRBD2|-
TGTGCCAGCAGCCCACAGGGACTAGCGGGGGCCTACAATGAGCAGTTCTTC
CASSPQGLAGAYNEQFF
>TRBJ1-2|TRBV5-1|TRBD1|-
TGCGCCAGCAGCTTGGCAACGACAGGGGACGGCTACACCTTC
CASSLATTGDGYTF
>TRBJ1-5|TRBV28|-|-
TGTGCCAGCAGCCCCCCGCCCACACGGGTTGGTCAGCCCCAGCATTTT
CASSPPPTRVGQPQHF
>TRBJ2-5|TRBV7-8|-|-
TGTGCCAGCAGCTCGAGACAGCAAGAGACCCAGTACTTC
CASSSRQQETQYF
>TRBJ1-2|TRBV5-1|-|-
TGCGCCAGCAGTGTCTTAGGTTGGGGAGCTTATGGCTACACCTTC
CASSVLGWGAYGYTF
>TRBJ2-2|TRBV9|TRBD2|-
TGTGCCAGCAGCGTAGAGGCGGGGGACACCGGGGAGCTGTTTTTT
CASSVEAGDTGELFF
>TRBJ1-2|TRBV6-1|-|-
TGTGCCAGCAGTCGTCGACAGGTCTATGGCTACACCTTC
CASSRRQVYGYTF
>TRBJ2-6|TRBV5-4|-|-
TGTGCCAGCAGCTTGGCGGGGGCTGGGGCCAACGTCCTGACTTTC
CASSLAGAGANVLTF
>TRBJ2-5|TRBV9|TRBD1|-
TGTGCCAGCAGCGTTGGTTTGGACAGGGCTTTTTCCGAGACCCAGTACTTC
CASSVGLDRAFSETQYF
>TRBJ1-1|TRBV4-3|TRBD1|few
TGCGCCAGCAGCCAAGAAATCCTCGGGACAGGGGTCACTGAAGCTTTCTTT
CASSQEILGTGVTEAFF
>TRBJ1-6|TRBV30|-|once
TGTGCCTGGACCCCGCGGGCCTATAATTCACCCCTCCACTTT
CAWTPRAYNSPLHF
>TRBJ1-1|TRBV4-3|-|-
TGCGCCAGCAGCCAAGACCTCGAAGCTTTCTTT
CASSQDLEAFF
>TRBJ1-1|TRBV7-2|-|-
TGTGCCAGCAGCCAACAGCCGAACACTGAAGCTTTCTTT
CASSQQPNTEAFF
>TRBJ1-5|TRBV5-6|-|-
TGTGCCAGCAGCTTACAGCCGGGGAGCAATCAGCCCCAGCATTTT
CASSLQPGSNQPQHF
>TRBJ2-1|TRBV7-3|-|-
TGTGCCAGCAGCTCCGTACCCTTGACTAGAGGGCTGGGTCAGTTCTTC
CASSSVPLTRGLGQFF
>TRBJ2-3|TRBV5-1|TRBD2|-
TGCGCCAGCAGCCGCCCCGGGACTAGCGGGACAGATACGCAGTATTTT
CASSRPGTSGTDTQYF
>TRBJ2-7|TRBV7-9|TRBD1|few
TGTGCCAGCAGCTTGGGGACAGTGAGCTCCTACGAGCAGTACTTC
CASSLGTVSSYEQYF
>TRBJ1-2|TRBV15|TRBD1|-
TGTGCCACCAGCAGGTCGGTGACAGGGGGCTGTGGCTACACCTTC
CATSRSVTGGCGYTF
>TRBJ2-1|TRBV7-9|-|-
TGTTCCAGCAGCCGAGGGGGGGGGACTATTTCAAATGAGCAGTTCTTC
CSSSRGGGTISNEQFF
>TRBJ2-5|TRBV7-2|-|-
TGTGCCAGCAGCTTAGCGCGTCGGGAGACCCAGTACTTC
CASSLARRETQYF
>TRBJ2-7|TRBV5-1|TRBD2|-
TGCGCCAGCAGCAGACTAGCGGGGCAACGCGAGCAGTACTTC
CASSRLAGQREQYF
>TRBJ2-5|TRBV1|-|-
TGCACCAGCAGCCAAGATGGGACGAGCGGGGGGGCCGACGGGACCCAGTACTTC
CTSSQDGTSGGADGTQYF
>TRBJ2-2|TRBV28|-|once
TGTGCCAGCAGTCAAATCCGGGACTCACTTACCGGGGAGCTGTTTTTT
CASSQIRDSLTGELFF
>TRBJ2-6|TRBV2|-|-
TGTGCCAGCAGGGGAGGTCGCATTAGCTCTGGGGCCAACGTCCTGACTTTC
CASRGGRISSGANVLTF
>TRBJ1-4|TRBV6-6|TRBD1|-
TGTGCCAGCAGTTACCGTCCCATCAAGACAGGGGAACTGTTTTTT
CASSYRPIKTGELFF
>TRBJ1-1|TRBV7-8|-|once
TGTGCCAGCAGCTTAAGGGACTGGGACACTGAAGCTTTCTTT
CASSLRDWDTEAFF
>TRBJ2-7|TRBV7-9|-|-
TGTTCCAGCAGCCTAGACTACCGGGAGCAGTACTTC
CSSSLDYREQYF
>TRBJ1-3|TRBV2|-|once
TGTGCCAGCAGTTTACAGCCCAGAAACACCATATATTTT
CASSLQPRNTIYF
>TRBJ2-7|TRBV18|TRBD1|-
TGTGCCAGCTCACCATTGAACAGGGGGCGGCTGAACGAGCAGTACTTC
CASSPLNRGRLNEQYF
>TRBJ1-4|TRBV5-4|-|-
TGTGCCAGCAGTCACCCAGGGGAAGGATATGAAAAACTGTTTTTT
CASSHPGEGYEKLFF
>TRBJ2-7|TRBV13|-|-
TGTGCCAGCAGCTTAGTTCAGGGCTACGAGCAGTACTTC
CASSLVQGYEQYF
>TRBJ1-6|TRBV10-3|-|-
TGTGCCATCAGTGGAAACAGGGCCGGTACAGGTCTGGCTTCACCCCTCCACTTT
CAISGNRAGTGLASPLHF
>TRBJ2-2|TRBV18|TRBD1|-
TGTGCCAGCTCACCACGAACAGGGGGCTACACCGGGGAGCTGTTTTTT
CASSPRTGGYTGELFF
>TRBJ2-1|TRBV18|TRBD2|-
TGTGCCAGCTCGTTAGCGGGAGTGGTTAATGAGCAGTTCTTC
CASSLAGVVNEQFF
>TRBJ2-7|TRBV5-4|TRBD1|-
TGTGCCAGCAGCGACAGGGGGCCTTACGAGCAGTACTTC
CASSDRGPYEQYF
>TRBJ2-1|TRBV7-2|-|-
TGTGCCAGCAGCGGGAGCGGGAATGAGCAGTTCTTC
CASSGSGNEQFF
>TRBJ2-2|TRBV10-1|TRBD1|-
TGCGCCAGCAGTCAGACAGGGGAACTGGCCGGGGAGCTGTTTTTT
CASSQTGELAGELFF
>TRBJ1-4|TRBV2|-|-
TGTGCCAGCAGAGCAGGGGTTTTAAATGAAAAACTGTTTTTT
CASRAGVLNEKLFF
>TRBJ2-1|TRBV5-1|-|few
TGCGCCAGCAGCTTGGCCCCGGACAACAATGAGCAGTTCTTC
CASSLAPDNNEQFF
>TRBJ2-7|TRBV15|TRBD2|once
TGTGCCACCAGCAGAGTCCCGGCAGCGGGACCCTACGAGCAGTACTTC
CATSRVPAAGPYEQYF